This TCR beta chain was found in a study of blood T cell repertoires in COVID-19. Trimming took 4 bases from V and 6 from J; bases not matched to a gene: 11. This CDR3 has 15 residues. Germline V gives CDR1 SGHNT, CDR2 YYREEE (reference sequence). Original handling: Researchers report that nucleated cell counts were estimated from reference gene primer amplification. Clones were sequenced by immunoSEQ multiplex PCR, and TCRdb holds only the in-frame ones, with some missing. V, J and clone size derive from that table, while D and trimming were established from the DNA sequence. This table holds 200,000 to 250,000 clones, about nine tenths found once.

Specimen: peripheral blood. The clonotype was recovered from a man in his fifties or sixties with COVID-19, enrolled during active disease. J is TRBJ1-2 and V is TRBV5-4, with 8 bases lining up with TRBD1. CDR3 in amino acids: CASSLPGAGGDGYTF. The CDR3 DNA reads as TGTGCCAGCAGCCTACCAGGGGCAGGGGGCGATGGCTACACCTTC. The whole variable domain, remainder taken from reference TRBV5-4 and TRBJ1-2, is ETGVTQSPTHLIKTRGQQVTLRCSSQSGHNTVSWYQQALGQGPQFIFQYYREEENGRGNFPPRFSGLQFPNYSSELNVNALELDDSALYLCASSLPGAGGDGYTFGSGTRLTVV.